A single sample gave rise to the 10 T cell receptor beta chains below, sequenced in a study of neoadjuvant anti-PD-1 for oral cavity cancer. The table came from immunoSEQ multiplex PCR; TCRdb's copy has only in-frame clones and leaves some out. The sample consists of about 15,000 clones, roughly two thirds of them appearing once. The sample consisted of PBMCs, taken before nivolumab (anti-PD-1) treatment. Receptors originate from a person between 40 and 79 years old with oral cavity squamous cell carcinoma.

Here the CDR3 reads CASSRQMNTEAFF. DNA for the CDR3: TGTGCCAGCAGCCGCCAAATGAACACTGAAGCTTTCTTT. The chain uses TRBV14 and TRBJ1-1, with D unresolved. This CDR3 has 13 residues. With 4 bases removed from V and 0 bases from J, the gap between germline ends came to 6 bases. Germline V gene sequence: CDR1 SGHDN, CDR2 FVKESK.

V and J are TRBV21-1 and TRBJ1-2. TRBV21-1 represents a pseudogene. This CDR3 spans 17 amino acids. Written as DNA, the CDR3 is TGTGCCAGCAGCAAAGCCCGTGACCCACCCGATTTCTATGGCTACACCTTC. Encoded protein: CASSKARDPPDFYGYTF.

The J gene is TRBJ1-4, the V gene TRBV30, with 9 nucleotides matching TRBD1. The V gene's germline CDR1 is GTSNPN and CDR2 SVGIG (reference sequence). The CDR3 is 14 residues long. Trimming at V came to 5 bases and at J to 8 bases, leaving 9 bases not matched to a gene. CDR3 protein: CAWGRTGEEEKLFF. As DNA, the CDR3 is TGTGCCTGGGGAAGGACAGGGGAAGAGGAAAAACTGTTTTTT.

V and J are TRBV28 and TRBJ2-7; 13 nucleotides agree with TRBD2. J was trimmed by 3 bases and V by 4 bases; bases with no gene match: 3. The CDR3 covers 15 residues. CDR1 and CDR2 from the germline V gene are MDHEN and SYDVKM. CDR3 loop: CASSYGTSGNYEQYF. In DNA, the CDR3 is TGTGCCAGCAGTTATGGGACTAGCGGGAACTACGAGCAGTACTTC.

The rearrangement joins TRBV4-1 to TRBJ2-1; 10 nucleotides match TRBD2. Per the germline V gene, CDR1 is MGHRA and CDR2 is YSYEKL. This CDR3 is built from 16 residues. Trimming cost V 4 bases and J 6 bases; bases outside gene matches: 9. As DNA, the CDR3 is TGCGCCAGCAGCCTCGGTTGGATAGCGGGGGGCAATGAGCAGTTCTTC. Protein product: CASSLGWIAGGNEQFF.

CDR3 amino acids: CASSLNSIESNTEAFF. For the CDR3, the DNA is TGTGCCAGCAGCTTAAATTCGATAGAATCGAACACTGAAGCTTTCTTT. This chain connects TRBV7-3 to TRBJ1-1; D ambiguous. The V end was cut by 1 base, the J end by 1 base, with 13 bases between. Germline CDR1 is SGHTA and CDR2 is FQGTGA. The CDR3 sequence is 16 residues long.

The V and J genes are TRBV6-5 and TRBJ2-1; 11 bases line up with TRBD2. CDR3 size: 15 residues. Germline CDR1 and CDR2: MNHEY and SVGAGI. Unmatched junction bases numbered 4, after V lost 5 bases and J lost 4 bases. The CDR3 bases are TGTGCCAGCAGTCCGACTAGCGGGACGTACAATGAGCAGTTCTTC. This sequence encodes CASSPTSGTYNEQFF.

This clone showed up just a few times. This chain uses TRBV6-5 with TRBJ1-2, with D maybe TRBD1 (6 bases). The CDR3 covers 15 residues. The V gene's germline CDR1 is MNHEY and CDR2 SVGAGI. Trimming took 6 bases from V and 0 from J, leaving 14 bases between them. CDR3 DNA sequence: TGTGCCAGCAGACTGACAGGAGTTTCTAACTATGGCTACACCTTC. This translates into CASRLTGVSNYGYTF.

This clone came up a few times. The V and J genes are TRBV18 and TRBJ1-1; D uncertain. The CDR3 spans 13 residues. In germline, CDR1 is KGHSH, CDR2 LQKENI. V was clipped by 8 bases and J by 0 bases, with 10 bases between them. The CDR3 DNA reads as TGTGCCAGCAGCGAAGGGATGAACACTGAAGCTTTCTTT. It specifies CASSEGMNTEAFF.

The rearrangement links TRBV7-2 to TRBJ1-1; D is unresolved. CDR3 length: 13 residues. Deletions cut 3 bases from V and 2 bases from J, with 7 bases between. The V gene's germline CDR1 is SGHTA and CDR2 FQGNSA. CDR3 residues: CASSFQRNTEAFF. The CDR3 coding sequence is TGTGCCAGCAGCTTCCAGAGAAACACTGAAGCTTTCTTT.